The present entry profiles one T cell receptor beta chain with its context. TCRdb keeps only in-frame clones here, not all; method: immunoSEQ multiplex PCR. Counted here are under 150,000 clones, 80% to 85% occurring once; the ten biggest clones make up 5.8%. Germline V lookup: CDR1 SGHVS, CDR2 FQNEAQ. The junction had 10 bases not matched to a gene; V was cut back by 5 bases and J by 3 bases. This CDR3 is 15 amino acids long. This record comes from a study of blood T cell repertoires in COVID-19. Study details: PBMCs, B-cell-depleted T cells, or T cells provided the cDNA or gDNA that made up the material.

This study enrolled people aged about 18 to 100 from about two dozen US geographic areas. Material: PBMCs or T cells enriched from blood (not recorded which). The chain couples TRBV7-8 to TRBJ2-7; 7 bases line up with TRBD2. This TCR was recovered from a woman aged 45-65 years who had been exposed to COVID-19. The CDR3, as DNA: TGTGCCAGCAGCCCTCGGGAAGGGAGGGTCTACGAGCAGTACTTC. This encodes CASSPREGRVYEQYF.